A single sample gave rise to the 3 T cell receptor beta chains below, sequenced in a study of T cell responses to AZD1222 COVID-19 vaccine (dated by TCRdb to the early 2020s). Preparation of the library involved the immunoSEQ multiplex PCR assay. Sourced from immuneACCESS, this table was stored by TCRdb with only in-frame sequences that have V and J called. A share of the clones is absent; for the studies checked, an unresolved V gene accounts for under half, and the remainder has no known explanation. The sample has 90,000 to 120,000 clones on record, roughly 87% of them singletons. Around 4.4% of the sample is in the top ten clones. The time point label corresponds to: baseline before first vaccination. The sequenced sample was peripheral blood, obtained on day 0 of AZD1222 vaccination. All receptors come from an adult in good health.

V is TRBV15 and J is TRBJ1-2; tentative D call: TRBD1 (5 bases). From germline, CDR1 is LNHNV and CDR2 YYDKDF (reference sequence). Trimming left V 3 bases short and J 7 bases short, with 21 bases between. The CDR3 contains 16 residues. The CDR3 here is CATSSPFQGPGFGYTF. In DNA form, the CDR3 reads TGTGCCACCAGCAGTCCCTTCCAGGGACCTGGTTTTGGCTACACCTTC.

As DNA, the CDR3 is TGTGCCAGCTCACCGGAGGGGACTAGAGTCTTCGAGCAGTACTTC. It translates to CASSPEGTRVFEQYF. The chain is built from TRBV18 and TRBJ2-7, with 8 bases that match TRBD2. V was pared by 3 bases and J by 6 bases, with 10 bases of the junction left unmatched. The V gene's germline CDR1 is KGHSH and CDR2 LQKENI. The CDR3 loop spans 15 amino acids.

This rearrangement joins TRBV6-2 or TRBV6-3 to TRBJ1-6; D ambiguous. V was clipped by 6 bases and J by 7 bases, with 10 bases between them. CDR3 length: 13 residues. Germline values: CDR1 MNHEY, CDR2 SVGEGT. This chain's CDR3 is CASSQILNSPLHF. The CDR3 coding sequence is TGTGCCAGCAGCCAAATACTGAATTCACCCCTCCACTTT.